The 21 T cell receptor beta chains below all came from one sample that was sequenced in a study of radiotherapy plus CTLA-4 blockade in lung cancer. TCRdb's table, derived via immunoSEQ multiplex PCR, lists solely in-frame clones and lacks some. The sample includes 30,000 to 35,000 clones, 65% to 75% seen only once; the top ten take 4%. The source was peripheral blood, collected from a patient treated with radiotherapy plus ipilimumab. These receptors were obtained from a human donor with non-small cell lung cancer who had stable disease on radiotherapy plus ipilimumab.

The chain is built from TRBV2 and TRBJ2-3; TRBD2 might be the D (6 bases). The CDR3 has 14 residues. With 6 bases removed from V and 3 bases from J, the gap between germline ends came to 13 bases. In germline, CDR1 is SNHLY, CDR2 FYNNEI. The DNA of the CDR3 is TGTGCCAGCAGGTTGGAGGGCCGGACAGATACGCAGTATTTT. It encodes CASRLEGRTDTQYF.

The chain has TRBV10-2 and TRBJ2-2; D perhaps matches TRBD2 (6 bases). The CDR3 sequence is 15 residues long. Trimming took off 5 bases at V and 0 bases at J, with 10 bases between the two ends. Germline values: CDR1 WSHSY, CDR2 SAAADI. CDR3 residues: CASSSAGTNTGELFF. As DNA, the CDR3 is TGCGCCAGCAGTTCCGCGGGGACGAACACCGGGGAGCTGTTTTTT.

The V and J genes are TRBV2 and TRBJ1-1; a possible D gene is TRBD1 (6 bases). Germline loops: CDR1 SNHLY, CDR2 FYNNEI. Trimming stripped 3 bases from V and 11 bases from J, with 16 bases between. The CDR3 covers 13 residues. The CDR3, as DNA: TGTGCCAGCAGTGATAAGGGGGGCTTCTTGGCTTTCTTT. It is translated as CASSDKGGFLAFF.

The rearrangement uses TRBV18 and TRBJ1-1, with D uncertain. V was trimmed by 4 bases and J by 0 bases, leaving 12 bases between them. The CDR3 contains 15 residues. The V gene's germline CDR1 is KGHSH and CDR2 LQKENI. The CDR3 DNA is TGTGCCAGCTCACTCTACAGCGAGATGAACACTGAAGCTTTCTTT. Residues: CASSLYSEMNTEAFF.

CDR3 DNA sequence: TGCGCCAGCAGCTTCCAGGGGGCTCGCGAGACCCAGTACTTC. Protein product: CASSFQGARETQYF. The chain is built from TRBV5-1 and TRBJ2-5; 8 nucleotides line up with TRBD1. J was trimmed by 5 bases and V by 2 bases; bases with no gene match: 5. CDR1 and CDR2 from the germline V gene are SGHRS and YFSETQ. There are 14 residues in the CDR3.

The chain has TRBV9 and TRBJ1-2; D ambiguous. This CDR3 has 14 residues. Between the trimmed V and J ends, which lost 6 bases and 5 bases, there was a span of 17 bases. Germline-derived CDR1 and CDR2 are SGDLS and YYNGEE. CDR3 nucleotides: TGTGCCAGCACCCCGGGAGCCGGTTTATATGGCTACACCTTC. Translation: CASTPGAGLYGYTF.

The chain recombines TRBV18 with TRBJ2-7, with D unclear. V shed 2 bases and J shed 1 base, with 6 bases lying between them. Germline values: CDR1 KGHSH, CDR2 LQKENI. This CDR3 comprises 13 residues. The CDR3 spells CASSPTVSYEQYF. The DNA for the CDR3 is TGTGCCAGCTCACCAACCGTTTCCTACGAGCAGTACTTC.

The chain carries TRBV7-2 and TRBJ2-5; no reliable D call. CDR3 length: 11 amino acids. The ends were cut back, 0 bases at V and 5 bases at J, with 1 base in the middle. Germline CDR1 SGHTA, CDR2 FQGNSA. CDR3 nucleotide sequence: TGTGCCAGCAGCTTAGCGGAGACCCAGTACTTC. Amino acid sequence: CASSLAETQYF.

The chain is built from TRBV6-1 and TRBJ2-5; tentative D call: TRBD1 (7 bases). The CDR3 loop spans 17 amino acids. V was shortened by 3 bases and J by 2 bases, with 19 bases between the two germline ends. Germline V CDR1 and CDR2: MNHNS, SASEGT. Here the CDR3 DNA reads TGTGCCAGCAGTGAGCTTCGGGCAGGGGGGTGGCAAGAGACCCAGTACTTC. This encodes CASSELRAGGWQETQYF.

The V call is TRBV6-1, the J call TRBJ2-1; D tentatively fits TRBD1 or TRBD2 (5 bases each). V lost 2 bases and J lost 1, with 6 bases in between. The CDR3 spans 14 residues. CDR1 and CDR2 (germline): MNHNS, SASEGT. Here the CDR3 reads CASSEWGSYNEQFF. In DNA, the CDR3 is TGTGCCAGCAGTGAATGGGGGTCCTACAATGAGCAGTTCTTC.

The chain couples TRBV6-1 to TRBJ1-2, with unresolved D. This CDR3 region has 16 residues. Trimming shortened V by 0 bases and J by 4 bases, and 15 bases separated the two germline ends. Germline CDR1 reads MNHNS; CDR2 reads SASEGT. CDR3 in DNA: TGTGCCAGCAGTGAAGCGCTCGGCAGAGTACTCTATGGCTACACCTTC. Amino acids: CASSEALGRVLYGYTF.

The rearrangement uses TRBV28 and TRBJ2-3; no clear D. The CDR3 extends over 12 amino acids. Germline CDR1 is MDHEN and CDR2 is SYDVKM. Trimming shortened V by 6 bases and J by 0 bases, and 4 bases separated the two germline ends. For the CDR3, the DNA is TGTGCCAGCAGGGTTAGCACAGATACGCAGTATTTT. This gives the protein CASRVSTDTQYF.

This chain connects TRBV18 to TRBJ2-7; 12 bases map to TRBD1. Germline assignment: CDR1 KGHSH and CDR2 LQKENI. The CDR3 runs 14 residues. V shed 4 bases, J shed 6 bases, and the junction held 4 bases outside the gene matches. The CDR3 sequence is CASSHRDRGREQYF. CDR3 nucleotides: TGTGCCAGCTCACACCGGGACAGGGGGCGCGAGCAGTACTTC.

The chain is built from TRBV6-6 and TRBJ1-5; D unclear. Germline CDR1 MNHNY, CDR2 SVGAGI (reference sequence). There are 13 residues in the CDR3. Trimming took 0 bases from V and 5 from J, leaving 5 bases between them. The CDR3 region is CASSYSRDQPQHF. The CDR3 bases are TGTGCCAGCAGTTACTCGAGGGATCAGCCCCAGCATTTT.

The J gene is TRBJ2-3, the V gene TRBV7-6; no clear D gene. The ends were cut back, 3 bases at V and 4 bases at J, with 14 bases in the middle. This CDR3 contains 15 residues. CDR1 and CDR2 from the germline V gene are SGHVS and FNYEAQ. The CDR3 spells CASSLGTVMADTQYF. CDR3 coding DNA: TGTGCCAGCAGCTTGGGAACCGTTATGGCAGATACGCAGTATTTT.

The chain has TRBV5-1 and TRBJ1-5; D is perhaps TRBD1 (6 bases). The CDR3 length is 15 residues. Deletions cut 2 bases from V and 4 bases from J, with 13 bases between. Looked up from germline, CDR1 is SGHRS and CDR2 is YFSETQ. The CDR3 region has the DNA TGCGCCAGCAGCTTACCCGGGACAACTAATCAGCCCCAGCATTTT. This translates into CASSLPGTTNQPQHF.

The gene calls are TRBV6-1 and TRBJ2-5; unclear D gene. From germline, CDR1 is MNHNS and CDR2 SASEGT. Trimming shortened V by 11 bases and J by 5 bases, and 12 bases separated the two germline ends. This CDR3 has 11 residues. The CDR3 nucleotides are TGTGCCGGTGGGTCAGCGGAGACCCAGTACTTC. Protein sequence: CAGGSAETQYF.

This clone turned up a few times. The chain carries TRBV7-8 and TRBJ2-7; 7 nucleotides match TRBD1. The V segment lost 3 bases and the J segment 0 bases; nucleotides outside the gene matches: 5. CDR1 is SGHVS, CDR2 FQNEAQ, per germline. The CDR3 is 15 amino acids. The CDR3 region is CASSFRGKLSYEQYF. For the CDR3, the DNA is TGTGCCAGCAGCTTCAGGGGGAAGCTCTCCTACGAGCAGTACTTC. Variable domain in full (rest from reference TRBV7-8 and TRBJ2-7): GAGVSQSPRYKVAKRGQDVALRCDPISGHVSLFWYQQALGQGPEFLTYFQNEAQLDKSGLPSDRFFAERPEGSVSTLKIQRTQQEDSAVYLCASSFRGKLSYEQYFGPGTRLTVT.

This chain links TRBV10-3 with TRBJ2-2, with D hard to call. The CDR3 has 15 amino acids. Trimming left V 10 bases short and J 6 bases short, with 21 bases between. CDR1 and CDR2 (germline): ENHRY, SYGVKD. The CDR3 protein is CASRPPNPTSGELFF. The CDR3 DNA follows: TGTGCCAGCAGACCCCCGAACCCTACCTCCGGGGAGCTGTTTTTT.

The chain is built from TRBV13 and TRBJ2-3; 12 bases match TRBD2. Unmatched junction bases numbered 12, after V lost 0 bases and J lost 14 bases. The CDR3 contains 16 residues. CDR1 and CDR2 (germline): PRHDT, FYEKMQ (reference sequence). The CDR3 loop reads CASSLGASGRASRRYF. The CDR3 DNA follows: TGTGCCAGCAGCTTAGGGGCTAGCGGGAGGGCCTCTAGAAGGTATTTT.

The rearrangement links TRBV19 to TRBJ1-1; a weak D match, TRBD1 (5 bases). Germline CDR1 and CDR2: LNHDA and SQIVND (reference sequence). The V gene lost 10 bases and the J gene lost 1 base, with 13 bases spanning the gap. This CDR3 is built from 13 residues. CDR3 loop: CAIQGVPNTEAFF. CDR3 DNA sequence: TGTGCCATCCAAGGGGTTCCGAACACTGAAGCTTTCTTT.